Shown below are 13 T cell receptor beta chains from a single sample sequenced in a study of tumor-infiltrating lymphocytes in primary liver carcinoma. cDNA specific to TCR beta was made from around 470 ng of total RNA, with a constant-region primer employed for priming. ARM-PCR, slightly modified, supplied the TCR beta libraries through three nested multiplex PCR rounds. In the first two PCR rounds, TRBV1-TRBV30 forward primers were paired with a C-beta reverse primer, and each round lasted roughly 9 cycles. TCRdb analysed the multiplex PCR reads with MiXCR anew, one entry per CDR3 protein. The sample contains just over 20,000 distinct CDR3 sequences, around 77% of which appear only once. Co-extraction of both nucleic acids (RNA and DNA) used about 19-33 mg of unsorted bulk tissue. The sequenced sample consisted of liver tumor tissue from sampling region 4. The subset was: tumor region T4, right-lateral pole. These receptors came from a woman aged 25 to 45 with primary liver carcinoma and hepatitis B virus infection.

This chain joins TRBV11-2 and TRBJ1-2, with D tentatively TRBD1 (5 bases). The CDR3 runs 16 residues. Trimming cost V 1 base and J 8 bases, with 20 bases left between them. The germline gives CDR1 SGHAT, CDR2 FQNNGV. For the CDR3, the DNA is TGTGCCAGCAGCTTAGGGATTCGGGGGACTACCTTCGGCTACACCTTC. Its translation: CASSLGIRGTTFGYTF.

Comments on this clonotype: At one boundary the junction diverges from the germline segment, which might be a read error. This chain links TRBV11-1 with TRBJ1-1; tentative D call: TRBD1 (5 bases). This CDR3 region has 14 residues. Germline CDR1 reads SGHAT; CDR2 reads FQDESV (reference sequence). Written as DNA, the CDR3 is TGTGCCAGTAGCTTCGGGCAGGGCTACAGTAAAGCTTTCTTT. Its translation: CASSFGQGYSKAFF.

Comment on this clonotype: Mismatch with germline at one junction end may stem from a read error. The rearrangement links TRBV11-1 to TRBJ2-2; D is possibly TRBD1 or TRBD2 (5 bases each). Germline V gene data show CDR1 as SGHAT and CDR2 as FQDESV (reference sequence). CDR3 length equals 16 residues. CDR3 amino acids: CACSRVMVGVSGELFF. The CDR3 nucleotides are TGTGCCTGCAGCAGGGTTATGGTGGGAGTATCCGGGGAGCTGTTTTTT.

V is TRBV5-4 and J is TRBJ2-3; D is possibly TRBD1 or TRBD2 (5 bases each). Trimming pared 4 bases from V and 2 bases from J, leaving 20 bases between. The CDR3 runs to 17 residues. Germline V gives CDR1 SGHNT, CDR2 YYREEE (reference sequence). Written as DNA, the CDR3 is TGTGCCAGCAGCGTAGAGGGGTACCCTCCACCCACAGATACGCAGTATTTT. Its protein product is CASSVEGYPPPTDTQYF.

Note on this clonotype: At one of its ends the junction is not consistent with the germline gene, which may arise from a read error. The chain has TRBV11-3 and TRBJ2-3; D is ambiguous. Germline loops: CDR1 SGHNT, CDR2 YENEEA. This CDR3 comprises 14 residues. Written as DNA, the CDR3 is TGTGCCAGCAGCTTAGATGGGCCCACAGATGTGCAGTATTTC. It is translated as CASSLDGPTDVQYF.

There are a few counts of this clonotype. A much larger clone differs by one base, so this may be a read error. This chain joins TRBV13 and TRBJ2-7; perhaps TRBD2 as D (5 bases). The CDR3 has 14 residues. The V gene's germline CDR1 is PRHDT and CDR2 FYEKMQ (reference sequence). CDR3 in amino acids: CASSPISGSYEQHF. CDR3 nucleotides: TGTGCCAGCAGCCCTATAAGCGGATCCTACGAGCAGCACTTC. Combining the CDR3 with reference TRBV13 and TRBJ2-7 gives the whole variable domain AAGVIQSPRHLIKEKRETATLKCYPIPRHDTVYWYQQGPGQDPQFLISFYEKMQSDKGSIPDRFSAQQFSDYHSELNMSSLELGDSALYFCASSPISGSYEQHFGPGTRLTVT.

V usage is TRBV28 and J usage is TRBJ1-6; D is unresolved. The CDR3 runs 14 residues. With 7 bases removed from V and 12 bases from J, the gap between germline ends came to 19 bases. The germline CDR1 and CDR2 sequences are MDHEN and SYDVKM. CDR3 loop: CASIGLSGAIPLHF. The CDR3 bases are TGTGCCAGCATTGGACTATCCGGAGCTATACCCCTCCACTTT.

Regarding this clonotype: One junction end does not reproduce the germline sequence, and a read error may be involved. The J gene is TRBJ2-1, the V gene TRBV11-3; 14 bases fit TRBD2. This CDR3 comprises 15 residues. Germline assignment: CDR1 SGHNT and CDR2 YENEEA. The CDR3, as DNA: TGTGCCAGCTGGCGACTAGCGGGGGGGGGGTATGAGCGGTTCTTC. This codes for CASWRLAGGGYERFF.

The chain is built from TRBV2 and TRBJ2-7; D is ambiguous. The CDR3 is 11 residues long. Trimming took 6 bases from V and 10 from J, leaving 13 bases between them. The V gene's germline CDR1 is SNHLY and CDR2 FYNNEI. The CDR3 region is CASRYFCEQYF. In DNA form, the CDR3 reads TGTGCCAGCAGGTATTTCTGCGAACAGTACTTC.

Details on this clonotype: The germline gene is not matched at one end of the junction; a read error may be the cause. CDR3 bases: TGCGCCAGCAGTCAAGGAATAACGGGAGGTCCCGGGGAGCTGTTTTTT. This sequence encodes CASSQGITGGPGELFF. The chain has TRBV4-3 and TRBJ2-2; 7 nucleotides align to TRBD2. The germline CDR1 and CDR2 sequences are LGHNA and YSLEER. This CDR3 region has 16 residues.

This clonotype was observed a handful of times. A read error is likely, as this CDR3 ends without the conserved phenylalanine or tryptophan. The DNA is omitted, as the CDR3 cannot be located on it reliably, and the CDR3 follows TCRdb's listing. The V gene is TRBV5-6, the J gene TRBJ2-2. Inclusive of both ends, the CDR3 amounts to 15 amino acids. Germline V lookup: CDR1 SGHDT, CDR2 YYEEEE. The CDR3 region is CASSLAPRVTGEPFP.

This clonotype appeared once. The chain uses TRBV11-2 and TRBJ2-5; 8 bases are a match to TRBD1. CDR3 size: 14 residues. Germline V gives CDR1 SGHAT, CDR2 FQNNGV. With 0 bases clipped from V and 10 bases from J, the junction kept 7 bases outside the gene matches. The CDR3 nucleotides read TGTGCCAGCAGCTTAGAGGGACAGGCCGGCGGCCAGTACTTC. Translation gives CASSLEGQAGGQYF.

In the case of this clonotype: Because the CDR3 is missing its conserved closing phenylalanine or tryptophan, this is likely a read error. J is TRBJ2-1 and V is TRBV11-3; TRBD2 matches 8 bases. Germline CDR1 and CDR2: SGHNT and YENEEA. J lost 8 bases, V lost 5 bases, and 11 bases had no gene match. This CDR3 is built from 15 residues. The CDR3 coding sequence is TGTGCCAGCAGCCAACTAACGGGGGGGGGGTATGAGCAGTTCATC. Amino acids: CASSQLTGGGYEQFI.